This T cell receptor (beta chain) was recovered during a study of shared clonotypes between healthy human individuals. Assay used: immunoSEQ multiplex PCR; TCRdb lists only in-frame clones, some missing. This table holds around 700,000 clones, about 74% found once. The germline V gene has CDR1 MNHEY and CDR2 SMNVEV (reference sequence). The CDR3 spans 13 residues. Trimming at V came to 3 bases and at J to 14 bases, leaving 7 bases not matched to a gene. The source is a woman between 25 and 40 years old in good health. Sequenced: memory CD4+ T cells sorted from blood. As to subset: CD45RA-negative fraction. The chain combines TRBV27 with TRBJ2-1, with 10 bases identical to TRBD2. CDR3 DNA sequence: TGTGCCAGCAGTTTTGGACTAGCGGTGAGGGAGTTCTTC. Translation: CASSFGLAVREFF.